This entry lists 27 T cell receptor beta chains sequenced from one sample in a study of shared clonotypes between healthy human individuals. Repertoires were generated with immunoSEQ multiplex PCR, while TCRdb's copy carries only in-frame clones and drops some. The repertoire holds about 2 million clones, with roughly 95% as singletons. Sequenced input: naive CD4+ T cells sorted from blood. Described subset: CD45RA+ positively selected. Receptor source: a young man in good health.

In nucleotides, the CDR3 is TGCGCCAGCAGCTTGGGTGGGACAGGGAAACAGCCCCAGCATTTT. Encoded protein: CASSLGGTGKQPQHF. V usage is TRBV5-1 and J usage is TRBJ1-5; 9 nucleotides agree with TRBD1. Germline CDR1 reads SGHRS; CDR2 reads YFSETQ. This CDR3 is 15 amino acids long. The V gene end was trimmed by 0 bases and the J gene end by 7 bases; junction bases not matched to a gene: 5.

The V gene is TRBV18, the J gene TRBJ2-7; 8 bases map to TRBD1. V shed 4 bases, J shed 5 bases, and the junction held 10 bases outside the gene matches. Per the germline V gene, CDR1 is KGHSH and CDR2 is LQKENI. The CDR3 has 15 amino acids. Here the CDR3 DNA reads TGTGCCAGCTCACTAGGGACAGGCCCTTACAACGAGCAGTACTTC. Translating gives CASSLGTGPYNEQYF. Supplemented by reference TRBV18 and TRBJ2-7, the full variable domain reads NAGVMQNPRHLVRRRGQEARLRCSPMKGHSHVYWYRQLPEEGLKFMVYLQKENIIDESGMPKERFSAEFPKEGPSILRIQQVVRGDSAAYFCASSLGTGPYNEQYFGPGTRLTVT.

The chain combines TRBV10-3 with TRBJ2-3, with TRBD2 matching over 8 bases. CDR3 length: 15 residues. Germline V gene sequence: CDR1 ENHRY, CDR2 SYGVKD. The V and J ends lost 11 bases and 5 bases, in that order; junction bases with no gene match: 15. The CDR3 DNA is TGTGCCTCCCAAGCCCAGCGGGGGCGTGGAGATACGCAGTATTTT. Translated, it gives CASQAQRGRGDTQYF.

The chain links TRBV11-2 to TRBJ2-7; 8 bases fit TRBD2. There are 17 residues in the CDR3. Germline CDR1 SGHAT, CDR2 FQNNGV. V was pared by 0 bases and J by 0 bases, with 7 bases of the junction left unmatched. DNA of the CDR3: TGTGCCAGCAGCTTAGATCATCCGGGACTAGGCTCCTACGAGCAGTACTTC. Its protein product is CASSLDHPGLGSYEQYF.

The V and J genes are TRBV15 and TRBJ2-7, with D perhaps TRBD1 (6 bases). Germline-derived CDR1 and CDR2 are LNHNV and YYDKDF (reference sequence). The CDR3 extends over 14 amino acids. Trimming cost V 0 bases and J 0 bases, with 6 bases left between them. The CDR3 loop is CATSREGASYEQYF. CDR3 sequence (DNA): TGTGCCACCAGCAGAGAGGGGGCCTCCTACGAGCAGTACTTC. The whole variable domain, filled in from reference TRBV15 and TRBJ2-7, reads DAMVIQNPRYQVTQFGKPVTLSCSQTLNHNVMYWYQQKSSQAPKLLFHYYDKDFNNEADTPDNFQSRRPNTSFCFLDIRSPGLGDTAMYLCATSREGASYEQYFGPGTRLTVT.

This chain joins TRBV10-3 and TRBJ2-7; D not certain. The length of the CDR3 is 11 residues. V was clipped by 8 bases and J by 3 bases, with 8 bases between them. Looked up from germline, CDR1 is ENHRY and CDR2 is SYGVKD. CDR3 region: CAIAGNYEQYF. CDR3 nucleotide sequence: TGTGCCATCGCCGGTAACTACGAGCAGTACTTC.

The V and J genes are TRBV6-6 and TRBJ2-1; perhaps TRBD2 as D (6 bases). The V and J ends lost 7 bases and 4 bases respectively, with 14 bases between them. The CDR3 extends over 14 amino acids. CDR1 is MNHNY, CDR2 SVGAGI, per germline (reference sequence). DNA of the CDR3: TGTGCCAGCATCCAGAGGCGGGAATACAATGAGCAGTTCTTC. The encoded protein is CASIQRREYNEQFF.

V and J are TRBV30 and TRBJ2-7; the D gene is possibly TRBD1 (5 bases). The length of the CDR3 is 14 residues. The germline V gene encodes CDR1 GTSNPN and CDR2 SVGIG (reference sequence). The V end lost 7 bases, the J end lost 1 base, and 17 bases lay between the germline ends. The CDR3 spells CASLYQGSSYEQYF. CDR3 bases: TGTGCCTCCCTCTACCAGGGTTCATCCTACGAGCAGTACTTC.

The table lists this clone with a count of one. The chain is built from TRBV6-6 and TRBJ2-7, with 10 bases fitting TRBD1. V lost 5 bases and J lost 5; bases outside the gene matches: 9. Germline CDR1 MNHNY, CDR2 SVGAGI (reference sequence). The CDR3 totals 15 residues. CDR3 coding DNA: TGTGCCAGCAGTCAAGAGGACAGGGGGACCGACGAGCAGTACTTC. Residues: CASSQEDRGTDEQYF.

The rearrangement uses TRBV7-9 and TRBJ1-4; D call uncertain. V lost 2 bases, J lost 1 base, and 11 bases lay in between. The CDR3 is 16 amino acids. The V gene's germline CDR1 is SEHNR and CDR2 FQNEAQ (reference sequence). DNA of the CDR3: TGTGCCAGCAGCTTAACGGAGGGTATAACTAATGAAAAACTGTTTTTT. It is translated as CASSLTEGITNEKLFF.

The rearrangement links TRBV18 to TRBJ1-3; D gene uncertain. Per the germline V gene, CDR1 is KGHSH and CDR2 is LQKENI. Trimming removed 3 bases from V and 2 bases from J, with 8 bases in between. The CDR3 covers 14 residues. As DNA, the CDR3 is TGTGCCAGCTCACCCACCAATACTGGAAACACCATATATTTT. Translating gives CASSPTNTGNTIYF.

For this clone: The same CDR3 also results from other DNA sequences found in this sample. The chain links TRBV18 to TRBJ2-5, with TRBD1 matching 8 bases. Trimming removed 6 bases from V and 5 bases from J; junction bases left unmatched: 2. The CDR3 length is 12 residues. CDR1 and CDR2 (germline): KGHSH, LQKENI. CDR3 amino acids: CASSRDRETQYF. The CDR3 DNA follows: TGTGCCAGCTCGCGGGACAGGGAGACCCAGTACTTC.

V is TRBV30 and J is TRBJ2-5, with D perhaps matching TRBD1 or TRBD2 (5 bases each). The CDR3 length is 16 residues. V was trimmed by 2 bases and J by 0 bases, leaving 16 bases between them. Looked up from germline, CDR1 is GTSNPN and CDR2 is SVGIG (reference sequence). The CDR3 DNA is TGTGCCTGGAGTAGGAGTCCCCGAGGGGACCAAGAGACCCAGTACTTC. This translates into CAWSRSPRGDQETQYF.

This clone was recorded once. The V and J genes are TRBV28 and TRBJ2-2; D unclear. From germline, CDR1 is MDHEN and CDR2 SYDVKM. The CDR3 runs 12 residues. The V end lost 7 bases, the J end lost 4 bases, and 7 bases lay between the germline ends. CDR3 bases: TGTGCCAGCACCCGAAGCACCGGGGAGCTGTTTTTT. Protein sequence: CASTRSTGELFF.

On this clone: A much more abundant neighbour one base away suggests this may be a read error. Other DNA sequences of this sample code for an identical CDR3. The chain carries TRBV5-4 and TRBJ2-5; D is uncertain. CDR3 length: 12 amino acids. Trimming stripped 4 bases from V and 5 bases from J, with 9 bases between. Germline V gene lookup returns CDR1 SGHNT and CDR2 YYREEE (reference sequence). For the CDR3, the DNA is TGTGCCAGCAGCCGAGATAGGGAGACCCAGTACTTC. As protein: CASSRDRETQYF. The entire variable domain, with the rest obtained from reference TRBV5-4 and TRBJ2-5, is as follows: ETGVTQSPTHLIKTRGQQVTLRCSSQSGHNTVSWYQQALGQGPQFIFQYYREEENGRGNFPPRFSGLQFPNYSSELNVNALELDDSALYLCASSRDRETQYFGPGTRLLVL.

The chain recombines TRBV2 with TRBJ2-7; TRBD1 aligns across 9 bases. This CDR3 region has 13 residues. After removal of 4 bases from V and 6 bases from J, the junction contained 4 bases not matched to a gene. Germline CDR1 SNHLY, CDR2 FYNNEI. The CDR3 loop reads CASSAGQGGEQYF. The CDR3 nucleotides are TGTGCCAGCAGTGCGGGACAGGGTGGCGAGCAGTACTTC. The full variable domain, completed using reference TRBV2 and TRBJ2-7, is EPEVTQTPSHQVTQMGQEVILRCVPISNHLYFYWYRQILGQKVEFLVSFYNNEISEKSEIFDDQFSVERPDGSNFTLKIRSTKLEDSAMYFCASSAGQGGEQYFGPGTRLTVT.

The rearrangement links TRBV2 to TRBJ1-3; D gene ambiguous. Trimming left V 8 bases short and J 0 bases short, with 8 bases between. The CDR3 loop spans 13 amino acids. The germline V gene has CDR1 SNHLY and CDR2 FYNNEI. CDR3 in DNA: TGTGCCAGCGTTGACGTCTCTGGAAACACCATATATTTT. Translating it yields CASVDVSGNTIYF.

The chain recombines TRBV15 with TRBJ2-5, with D tentatively TRBD1 (5 bases). V shed 0 bases and J shed 4 bases, with 12 bases lying between them. Germline V CDR1 and CDR2: LNHNV, YYDKDF (reference sequence). The length of the CDR3 is 15 residues. In DNA form, the CDR3 reads TGTGCCACCAGCAGAGATCAGGGCCGGGTAGAGACCCAGTACTTC. It yields the protein CATSRDQGRVETQYF. Supplemented by reference TRBV15 and TRBJ2-5, the full variable domain reads DAMVIQNPRYQVTQFGKPVTLSCSQTLNHNVMYWYQQKSSQAPKLLFHYYDKDFNNEADTPDNFQSRRPNTSFCFLDIRSPGLGDTAMYLCATSRDQGRVETQYFGPGTRLLVL.

This chain connects TRBV29-1 to TRBJ2-1; a possible D gene is TRBD2 (6 bases). Germline V gives CDR1 SQVTM, CDR2 ANQGSEA. This CDR3 region has 13 residues. The germline V and J ends were trimmed by 4 bases and 5 bases, with 12 bases remaining between them. The chain's CDR3 is CSVGPSDHNEQFF. CDR3 nucleotides: TGCAGCGTTGGGCCTAGCGACCACAATGAGCAGTTCTTC.

This chain connects TRBV11-2 to TRBJ2-2; the match to TRBD2 covers 15 bases. Trimming removed 1 base from V and 1 base from J; junction bases left unmatched: 4. This CDR3 has 19 amino acids. Germline loops: CDR1 SGHAT, CDR2 FQNNGV. Here the CDR3 reads CASSLAGTSGGMNTGELFF. In DNA, the CDR3 is TGTGCCAGCAGCTTAGCCGGGACTAGCGGGGGGATGAACACCGGGGAGCTGTTTTTT.

The V and J genes are TRBV28 and TRBJ1-6; D is perhaps TRBD1 (5 bases). CDR1 and CDR2 (germline): MDHEN, SYDVKM. V was pared by 6 bases and J by 2 bases, with 8 bases between. The CDR3 runs to 14 residues. Here the CDR3 DNA reads TGTGCCAGCAGAGGGGCCGCCTATAATTCACCCCTCCACTTT. It specifies CASRGAAYNSPLHF.

The chain couples TRBV6-6 to TRBJ2-1, with TRBD1 identical over 10 bases. The germline V gene encodes CDR1 MNHNY and CDR2 SVGAGI (reference sequence). This CDR3 spans 15 amino acids. With V trimmed by 5 bases and J by 6 bases, 7 bases remained unmatched. In nucleotides, the CDR3 is TGTGCCAGCAGTGAGCCGGGACAGGGGCGCAATGAGCAGTTCTTC. Protein sequence: CASSEPGQGRNEQFF.

V usage is TRBV7-9 and J usage is TRBJ2-7, with 7 nucleotides matching TRBD1. V lost 0 bases, J lost 7 bases, and 3 bases stayed unmatched. The CDR3 has 13 amino acids. Germline V gene data show CDR1 as SEHNR and CDR2 as FQNEAQ (reference sequence). This chain's CDR3 is CASSLAVQGEQYF. The DNA of the CDR3 is TGTGCCAGCAGCTTAGCGGTACAGGGGGAGCAGTACTTC.

The rearrangement joins TRBV5-1 to TRBJ2-7; TRBD1 matches 8 bases. CDR1 and CDR2 (germline): SGHRS, YFSETQ. With V trimmed by 4 bases and J by 7 bases, 13 bases remained unmatched. The CDR3 length is 15 residues. In DNA form, the CDR3 reads TGCGCCAGCAGCCTGGGACAGGCCCAGGGGAGAGAGCAGTACTTC. It encodes CASSLGQAQGREQYF.

The V call is TRBV2, the J call TRBJ1-4; D ambiguous. CDR3 length: 14 amino acids. Deletions cut 4 bases from V and 7 bases from J, with 13 bases between. Per germline, CDR1 SNHLY and CDR2 FYNNEI. The CDR3 coding sequence is TGTGCCAGCAGTGTTGAGACCCAAAGTGAAAAACTGTTTTTT. Protein product: CASSVETQSEKLFF.

V and J are TRBV18 and TRBJ1-1; 9 bases match TRBD1. V lost 2 bases, J lost 8 bases, and 6 bases stayed unmatched. Per the germline V gene, CDR1 is KGHSH and CDR2 is LQKENI. The CDR3 is made up of 14 amino acids. This chain's CDR3 is CASSPEQGAVEAFF. The CDR3 bases are TGTGCCAGCTCACCAGAACAGGGGGCCGTCGAAGCTTTCTTT. The full variable domain, its missing parts supplied by reference TRBV18 and TRBJ1-1, is NAGVMQNPRHLVRRRGQEARLRCSPMKGHSHVYWYRQLPEEGLKFMVYLQKENIIDESGMPKERFSAEFPKEGPSILRIQQVVRGDSAAYFCASSPEQGAVEAFFGQGTRLTVV.

The chain is built from TRBV6-5 and TRBJ2-7; D assignment may be TRBD1 or TRBD2 (5 bases each). There are 15 residues in the CDR3. Trimming left V 2 bases short and J 4 bases short, with 15 bases between. Per germline, CDR1 MNHEY and CDR2 SVGAGI. CDR3 bases: TGTGCCAGCAGTTACAGGGGCAGCGGCTATTACGAGCAGTACTTC. This sequence encodes CASSYRGSGYYEQYF.